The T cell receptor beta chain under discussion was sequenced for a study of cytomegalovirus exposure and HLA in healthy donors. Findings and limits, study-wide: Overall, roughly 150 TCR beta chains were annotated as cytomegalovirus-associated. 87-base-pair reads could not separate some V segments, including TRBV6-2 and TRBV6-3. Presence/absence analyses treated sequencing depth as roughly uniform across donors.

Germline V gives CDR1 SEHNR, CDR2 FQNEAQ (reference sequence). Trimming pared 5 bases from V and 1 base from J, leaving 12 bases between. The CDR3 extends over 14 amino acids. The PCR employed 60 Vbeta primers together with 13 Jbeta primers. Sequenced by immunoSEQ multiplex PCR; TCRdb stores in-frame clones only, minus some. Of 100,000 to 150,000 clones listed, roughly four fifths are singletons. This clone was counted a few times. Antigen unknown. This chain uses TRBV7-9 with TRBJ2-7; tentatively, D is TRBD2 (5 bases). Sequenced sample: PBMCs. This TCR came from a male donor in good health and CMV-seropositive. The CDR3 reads CASSPRDLSYEQYF. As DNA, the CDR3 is TGTGCCAGCAGCCCCCGGGATCTTTCCTACGAGCAGTACTTC.